This TCR beta chain is from a study of Tregs in tolerant kidney transplant recipients. TCRdb's copy holds only in-frame clones and misses some; the assay was immunoSEQ multiplex PCR. The sample consists of tens of thousands of clones, 70% to 90% of them appearing once. Germline CDR1 is SGHNT and CDR2 is YYREEE (reference sequence). CDR3 size: 16 residues. The junction had 11 bases not matched to a gene; V was cut back by 3 bases and J by 5 bases. The study, taken as a whole, reports: No direct test of biological reproducibility was done here. Donor-specific Treg expansion exceeded global Treg expansion in tolerant patients, suggesting antigen drive. Expanding Tregs on activated donor B cells appeared to best identify donor-specific TCRbeta clones.

Regarding this clone: What it binds is unknown.

The J gene is TRBJ2-5, the V gene TRBV5-4, with TRBD2 matching over 9 bases. The starting material was Tregs from blood, obtained before the transplant. The TCR comes from a human donor who received a combined kidney and bone marrow transplant. The CDR3, as DNA: TGTGCCAGCAGCTGGAAGACTAGCGGAAGGGGGGAGACCCAGTACTTC. It encodes CASSWKTSGRGETQYF. Drawing the rest from reference TRBV5-4 and TRBJ2-5, the complete variable domain is ETGVTQSPTHLIKTRGQQVTLRCSSQSGHNTVSWYQQALGQGPQFIFQYYREEENGRGNFPPRFSGLQFPNYSSELNVNALELDDSALYLCASSWKTSGRGETQYFGPGTRLLVL.